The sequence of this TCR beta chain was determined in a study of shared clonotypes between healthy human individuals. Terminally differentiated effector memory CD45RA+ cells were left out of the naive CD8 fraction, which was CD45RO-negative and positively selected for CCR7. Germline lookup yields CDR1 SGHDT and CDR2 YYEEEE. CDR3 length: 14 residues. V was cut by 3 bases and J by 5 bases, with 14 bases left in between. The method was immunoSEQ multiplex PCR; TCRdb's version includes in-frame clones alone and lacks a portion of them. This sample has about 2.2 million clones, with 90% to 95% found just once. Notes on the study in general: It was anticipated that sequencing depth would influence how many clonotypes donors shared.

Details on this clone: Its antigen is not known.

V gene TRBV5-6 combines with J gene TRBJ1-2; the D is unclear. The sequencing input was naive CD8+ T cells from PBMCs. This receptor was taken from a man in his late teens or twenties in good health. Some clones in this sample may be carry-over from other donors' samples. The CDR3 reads CASSSEPGGYGYTF. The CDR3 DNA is TGTGCCAGCAGCTCGGAGCCAGGCGGTTATGGCTACACCTTC.